This T cell receptor (beta chain) stems from a study of blood T cells in healthy people across ages. The CDR3 is 14 residues long. Germline V CDR1 and CDR2: SGHRS, YFSETQ. Through a sample-barcoded 5' primer and a J-beta primer mix, a second PCR was run for roughly 7 to 12 cycles. Unique molecular identifiers of 12 random nucleotides labeled each cDNA. TCRdb re-called the 5' RACE reads through MiXCR, storing one row per CDR3 protein. The data show 1.5 million to 2 million distinct CDR3 sequences, with over 25% seen just once and approximately 7.7% held by the top ten. General study points: Considered underestimates were the diversity estimates obtained from one million T cells.

Concerning this clonotype: Its antigen is undetermined. Relative to the germline gene, one junction end is altered; a read error may explain this.

Donors ranged from 6 to 90 years old and were healthy Caucasians in Russia. The rearrangement uses TRBV5-1 and TRBJ1-2, with D unclear. Material for sequencing was blood. The sequence derives from a woman in her thirties in good health. This chain's CDR3 is CASSSTRPNYSYTF. CDR3 bases: TGCGCCAGCAGCTCGACTCGCCCAAACTATAGCTACACCTTC.